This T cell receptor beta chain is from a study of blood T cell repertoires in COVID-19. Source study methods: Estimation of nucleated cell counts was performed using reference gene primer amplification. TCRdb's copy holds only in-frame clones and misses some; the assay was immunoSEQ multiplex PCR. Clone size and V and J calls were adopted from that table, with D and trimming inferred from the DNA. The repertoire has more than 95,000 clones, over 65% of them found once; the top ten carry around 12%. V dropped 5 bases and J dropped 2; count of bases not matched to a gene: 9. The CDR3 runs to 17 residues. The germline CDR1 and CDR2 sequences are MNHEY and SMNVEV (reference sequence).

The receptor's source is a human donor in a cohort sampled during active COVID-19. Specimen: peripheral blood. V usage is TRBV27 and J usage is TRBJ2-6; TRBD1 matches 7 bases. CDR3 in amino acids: CASSESTGRPGANVLTF. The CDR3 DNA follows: TGTGCCAGCAGTGAATCGACAGGGCGTCCTGGGGCCAACGTCCTGACTTTC.